These 8 T cell receptor beta chains originate from one sample sequenced in a study of spatial heterogeneity in lung cancer. Time point of the sample: blood at routine non-recurrence follow-up after resection. TCRs were sequenced from unsorted whole RNA of tumor, nontumor lung or PBMC. TCRdb reprocessed the 5' RACE reads via MiXCR and lists one record per CDR3 protein. The sample shows 25,000 to 30,000 distinct CDR3 sequences, approximately 6% of them seen only once. Here the sequenced sample was PBMCs, taken at follow-up. The receptors derive from a male donor with early-stage non-small cell lung cancer.

This clonotype showed up just a few times. DNA of the CDR3: TGCAGTGTTATGCTGAACACTGAAGCTTTCTTT. Protein: CSVMLNTEAFF. The V and J genes are TRBV20-1 and TRBJ1-1, with D unclear. V lost 7 bases and J 0 bases, leaving 6 bases between the germline ends. Germline assignment: CDR1 DFQATT and CDR2 SNEGSKA (reference sequence). CDR3 size: 11 residues.

This clonotype was detected many times. This rearrangement joins TRBV7-2 to TRBJ1-4, with 9 bases lining up with TRBD1. This CDR3 spans 14 amino acids. V dropped 5 bases and J dropped 5; count of bases not matched to a gene: 3. CDR1 and CDR2 (germline): SGHTA, FQGNSA. The CDR3 protein is CASSTGQGNEKLFF. The CDR3, as DNA: TGTGCCAGCAGCACTGGACAGGGGAATGAAAAACTGTTTTTT.

This clonotype was detected ten times or more. The chain joins TRBV6-2 or TRBV6-3 to TRBJ2-7; D is possibly TRBD1 or TRBD2 (6 bases each). Trimming pared 10 bases from V and 0 bases from J, leaving 22 bases between. Germline V gene lookup returns CDR1 MNHEY and CDR2 SVGEGT. The CDR3 extends over 16 amino acids. This chain's CDR3 is CATETSPGDSSYEQYV. The CDR3 nucleotides read TGTGCCACCGAGACCAGTCCAGGGGACTCCTCCTACGAGCAGTACGTC.

This clonotype has at least ten counts. V usage is TRBV10-2 and J usage is TRBJ1-6; TRBD1 might be the D (5 bases). With 5 bases removed from V and 8 bases from J, the gap between germline ends came to 16 bases. The CDR3 extends over 15 amino acids. Germline V gene data show CDR1 as WSHSY and CDR2 as SAAADI. The CDR3: CASSRSGTRDSPLHF. Written as DNA, the CDR3 is TGCGCCAGCAGTCGATCCGGGACCCGTGATTCACCCCTCCACTTT.

This chain connects TRBV9 to TRBJ2-5; 12 nucleotides line up with TRBD1. Germline V lookup: CDR1 SGDLS, CDR2 YYNGEE. The CDR3 runs 18 residues. V was clipped by 4 bases and J by 5 bases; unmatched bases: 15. Written as DNA, the CDR3 is TGTGCCAGCAGCCCCCACTCGGGACAGGGGGCTTTCGGGGAGACCCAGTACTTC. It translates to CASSPHSGQGAFGETQYF.

This clonotype showed up just a few times. This chain joins TRBV6-6 and TRBJ2-5; the D gene could be TRBD1 or TRBD2 (5 bases each). Germline CDR1 MNHNY, CDR2 SVGAGI (reference sequence). The CDR3 loop spans 13 amino acids. V shed 2 bases and J shed 5 bases, with 9 bases lying between them. Written as DNA, the CDR3 is TGTGCCAGCAGTTACAAAGGGACGGAGACCCAGTACTTC. It yields the protein CASSYKGTETQYF.

This clonotype was detected many times. The CDR3 here is CASSYSRLPSYEQYF. Here the CDR3 DNA reads TGTGCCAGCAGTTACTCGCGGCTCCCCTCCTACGAGCAGTACTTC. This rearrangement joins TRBV6-5 to TRBJ2-7; no firm D call. V lost 0 bases and J 0 bases, leaving 9 bases between the germline ends. This CDR3 is 15 amino acids long. Germline V lookup: CDR1 MNHEY, CDR2 SVGAGI.

In this sample, this clonotype turned up many times. The V call is TRBV5-6, the J call TRBJ2-3; 9 positions match TRBD2. The CDR3 totals 16 residues. V trimming: 3 bases; J trimming: 3 bases; junction bases outside the gene matches: 8. Per germline, CDR1 SGHDT and CDR2 YYEEEE. The CDR3 sequence: CASSSPGLAGTDTQYF. DNA for the CDR3: TGTGCCAGCAGCTCTCCCGGGCTAGCGGGGACAGATACGCAGTATTTT. Using reference TRBV5-6 and TRBJ2-3 for the parts outside the CDR3, the full variable domain is DAGVTQSPTHLIKTRGQQVTLRCSPKSGHDTVSWYQQALGQGPQFIFQYYEEEERQRGNFPDRFSGHQFPNYSSELNVNALLLGDSALYLCASSSPGLAGTDTQYFGPGTRLTVL.